This TCR beta chain was found in a study of prognosis after radiotherapy for stage I lung cancer (dated by TCRdb to the early 2020s). For the wider study: Approximately 20 stage I NSCLC patients were enrolled in Nanjing, China, between early 2018 and January 2019. Some 13 cases involved newly diagnosed primary stage I lung tumors, and roughly 5 involved oligometastatic NSCLC subsequent to surgical resection of the primary tumor. About 20% of the 19 patients developed distant metastases after SBRT, at a median of around 7 months; the other 15 showed no significant progression. Tumor histology was squamous cell carcinoma in about 7 patients and adenocarcinoma in twelve. For each of the approximately 19 patients, one blood sample was taken before SBRT and one after, so the study sequenced some 40 samples in total. No patient received concurrent therapy alongside SBRT. The cohort was made up of about a dozen men and a handful of women, with a median age of roughly 79 years and an age range of about 50 to 84 years. All patients were considered medically inoperable, owing to comorbidities in approximately twelve and refusal of surgery in several. Peripheral blood TCR beta repertoires were profiled in stage I NSCLC patients before and after stereotactic body radiotherapy, and the study then linked these repertoires to distant failure. SBRT was given in 3 to 5 fractions with a biologically effective dose of at least 100 Gy, using image-guided IMRT or VMAT. The full study reports these points: No adjustment for multiple comparisons was applied to any of the reported P values. Limitations of the study included a small cohort and short follow-up, and the study findings need independent validation. Differences in TRBV and TRBJ usage frequencies by metastasis status were reportedly observed in two V genes at baseline and in several V and two J genes after SBRT. Post-SBRT Shannon entropy and its change from baseline were lower in patients who developed distant metastases; baseline Shannon entropy was not associated with metastases. Unique TCR clone counts fell after SBRT (median 10,088 before versus several thousand after; Wilcoxon paired P=0.011). Tumor specificity of expanded TCR clones was not determined.

The TCR beta CDR3 region was amplified from genomic DNA by two rounds of multiplex PCR. In the first round of PCR, primers specific to each TRBV and TRBJ gene were used, and the primer sequences are filed in Chinese patent CN105087789A. The second PCR round used universal primers. The Roche High Pure PCR Template Preparation Kit was used to extract genomic DNA from frozen PBMCs. Libraries were sequenced paired-end with 151 bp reads on an Illumina HiSeq 3000. Regarding the original processing steps: CutAdapt was used to discard raw reads that did not contain the multiplex PCR primer sequences. PEAR was used to merge high-quality paired reads into contigs. MiXCR assigned TRB V, D and J gene segments to each contig by aligning to reference sequences. CDR3 sequences were clustered by base quality and sequence similarity to remove sequencing errors. Shannon entropy normalized by the natural log of productive TCR sequence number was used as the measure of diversity. One minus Shannon entropy divided by the natural log of the number of unique clonotypes was used as the definition of clonality. Using the Youden index from ROC curves, the researchers picked the repertoire-metric cut-offs for progression-free survival, and all analyses were carried out in R 3.5.3. TCRdb itself trimmed the public reads at Q25 with fastp, ran MiXCR and retained productive beta chains. Each entry is one CDR3 protein sequence, shown with its most common DNA and genes. The V and J calls and clone size are TCRdb's, not the authors'. The sample table contains about 35,000 distinct CDR3 sequences; only one count was recorded for around 30% of them. The ten largest clones take up about 25% of the sample.

All patients had node-negative disease on CT and PET/CT, and none had a history of other malignancies or had previously received chemotherapy or radiotherapy. Roughly 6.5 milliliters of peripheral venous blood were drawn into EDTA tubes at each of two time points. Ficoll-Paque Plus density-gradient centrifugation was used to isolate PBMCs. Immediately after collection, samples were stored at -80 degrees C until analysis. The CDR1 and CDR2 encoded by the germline V gene are WSHSY and SAAADI. From V the trimming removes 10 bases and from J it removes 11 bases, while the gene matches leave 11 bases of the junction unaccounted for. From its cysteine to its phenylalanine, the CDR3 spans 11 amino acids. Only CDR3 DNA is held: 33 bases, read in frame from base 1. This clonotype has at least ten counts. Its specific antigen is unknown. The record has no base qualities; no much larger clone is one base away.

Specimen: PBMCs, collected before or after stereotactic body radiation therapy (not recorded which). Recombination connected TRBV10-2 to TRBJ2-7, with 7 junctional bases fitting TRBD2. This clonotype originated in a donor at least 50 years old with non-small cell lung cancer. The CDR3 protein sequence reads: CATREESSKYF. The sequenced DNA is TGCGCCACCCGGGAGGAGTCTAGCAAGTACTTC.